The entry below gives a single T cell receptor (beta chain) sequence along with its context. The sample is drawn from a study of OX40 agonist ivuxolimab in advanced cancers. Background on the study: The group had a mean age of around 60 years, ranged from about 23 to 85, and was roughly 80% male.

The protocol was immunoSEQ multiplex PCR, while the TCRdb copy is restricted to in-frame clones and leaves out a portion. The data hold about 83,000 clones, with approximately 91% observed a single time. Collection of blood occurred at baseline, at cycle 4 day 1, and at cycle 7 day 1. Germline V lookup: CDR1 MNHEY, CDR2 SMNVEV (reference sequence). The V and J ends lost 8 bases and 7 bases, in that order; junction bases with no gene match: 10. The CDR3 sequence is 15 residues long. This receptor was identified in an adult with an advanced solid tumor such as melanoma, head and neck, liver or kidney cancer. This chain connects TRBV27 to TRBJ1-5; 11 nucleotides align to TRBD1. The material was CD4+ or CD8+ T cells sorted from blood, obtained in a trial of the OX40 agonist ivuxolimab. The CDR3 DNA reads TGTGCCAGCTCCAGGACAGGGGGCGAGGGGCAGCCCCAGCATTTT. Its translation is CASSRTGGEGQPQHF.